This T cell receptor (beta chain) was documented in a study of cytomegalovirus exposure and HLA in healthy donors. Per the germline V gene, CDR1 is SGHAT and CDR2 is FQNNGV. The CDR3 extends over 15 amino acids. Trimming pared 1 base from V and 6 bases from J, leaving 13 bases between. The PCR was carried out with 60 Vbeta primers and 13 Jbeta primers. Clones were sequenced by immunoSEQ multiplex PCR, and TCRdb holds only the in-frame ones, with some missing. The table shows some 110,000 clones, with about 80% occurring only once. General observations from the study: The dataset shows that most TCR sequences were rare, while some public TCRs occurred in many donors.

To note about this clone: The antigen is not known.

The gene calls are TRBV11-2 and TRBJ2-4; D perhaps matches TRBD1 (5 bases). Sample: PBMCs. The clonotype originates from a young man in good health and CMV-seronegative. CDR3 bases: TGTGCCAGCAGCTTAGCAGGGTTGGCCGGAAACATTCAGTACTTC. Protein product: CASSLAGLAGNIQYF.